Each of the 30 T cell receptor beta chains below was sequenced from the same sample in a study of siplizumab effects on memory and regulatory T cells. Using immunoSEQ multiplex PCR, the repertoire was profiled, and TCRdb retains in-frame clones only, with some absent. The sample carries approximately 100,000 clones, 92% recorded once. Sequenced: Tregs sorted from blood. The receptors were gathered from a human donor in good health.

V is TRBV28 and J is TRBJ2-1; D is unclear. Germline lookup yields CDR1 MDHEN and CDR2 SYDVKM. The V and J ends lost 3 bases and 5 bases respectively, with 17 bases between them. The CDR3 length is 16 residues. The CDR3 region is CASSFFQWKANNEQFF. In DNA form, the CDR3 reads TGTGCCAGCAGTTTTTTTCAGTGGAAAGCCAACAATGAGCAGTTCTTC.

The chain uses TRBV5-6 and TRBJ2-1; TRBD1 aligns across 7 bases. V shed 6 bases, J shed 4 bases, and the junction held 7 bases outside the gene matches. Germline V gene lookup returns CDR1 SGHDT and CDR2 YYEEEE. This CDR3 is 14 amino acids long. The CDR3 region is CASTVRGFYNEQFF. The DNA for the CDR3 is TGTGCCAGCACCGTCAGGGGGTTTTACAATGAGCAGTTCTTC.

The sample holds a few counts of this clone. The chain has TRBV7-3 and TRBJ2-3; 8 nucleotides line up with TRBD2. The CDR3 is 16 amino acids. Germline V gene data show CDR1 as SGHTA and CDR2 as FQGTGA. Germline trimming cut 4 bases from V and 4 bases from J; bases unmatched to any gene: 10. The CDR3 DNA is TGTGCCAGCAGCTCAAAGAGCGGGAGTGGGTCAGATACGCAGTATTTT. Translation: CASSSKSGSGSDTQYF.

This rearrangement joins TRBV28 to TRBJ1-6; 7 bases match TRBD1. CDR1 is MDHEN, CDR2 SYDVKM, per germline. V was clipped by 2 bases and J by 6 bases; unmatched bases: 7. The length of the CDR3 is 16 residues. The CDR3 region has the DNA TGTGCCAGCAGTTTACTCAGACAGGGATTTAATTCACCCCTCCACTTT. Its translation is CASSLLRQGFNSPLHF.

The gene calls are TRBV10-3 and TRBJ2-7, with 10 nucleotides matching TRBD2. The V gene end was trimmed by 10 bases and the J gene end by 7 bases; junction bases not matched to a gene: 13. CDR1 ENHRY and CDR2 SYGVKD come from the germline V gene. The CDR3 consists of 14 residues. The CDR3, as DNA: TGTGCCACCGGATATCTAGCGGGAGTGGGTGAGCAGTACTTC. It translates to CATGYLAGVGEQYF.

The gene calls are TRBV4-1 and TRBJ1-2, with D tentatively TRBD1 (6 bases). V was clipped by 4 bases and J by 2 bases, with 8 bases between them. The CDR3 contains 13 residues. CDR1 is MGHRA and CDR2 is YSYEKL in the germline V gene. CDR3 residues: CASSRGQNYGYTF. The DNA of the CDR3 is TGCGCCAGCAGCCGGGGGCAGAACTATGGCTACACCTTC.

The chain joins TRBV7-6 to TRBJ2-3; TRBD2 matches 9 bases. The CDR3 covers 16 residues. Germline V CDR1 and CDR2: SGHVS, FNYEAQ. The trim removed 3 bases at V and 2 bases at J, leaving 6 bases unmatched. In DNA form, the CDR3 reads TGTGCCAGCAGCTTGCGACTAGCGGTACCCACAGATACGCAGTATTTT. Translated, it gives CASSLRLAVPTDTQYF.

This clone was found once. V usage is TRBV7-3 and J usage is TRBJ2-3; D is unresolved. The germline gives CDR1 SGHTA, CDR2 FQGTGA. The CDR3 consists of 15 residues. V dropped 0 bases and J dropped 2 bases, with 9 bases sitting between them. CDR3: CASSLTHELTDTQYF. The CDR3 region has the DNA TGTGCCAGCAGCTTAACTCATGAGCTCACAGATACGCAGTATTTT.

The gene calls are TRBV5-4 and TRBJ2-5; no definite D call. The J call is in doubt because the DNA end fits TRBJ2-7 better. The germline V gene encodes CDR1 SGHNT and CDR2 YYREEE (reference sequence). The CDR3 is 15 residues long. The DNA of the CDR3 is TGTGCCAGCAGCTTGGGACCTATGGGCTCCTACGAGCAGTACTTC. It encodes CASSLGPMGSYEQYF.

This chain joins TRBV6-6 and TRBJ1-2; D is uncertain. This CDR3 contains 14 residues. Germline values: CDR1 MNHNY, CDR2 SVGAGI (reference sequence). V was pared by 0 bases and J by 4 bases, with 9 bases between. CDR3 sequence (DNA): TGTGCCAGCAGTTACTCGAGTGCCCTCTATGGCTACACCTTC. Its protein is CASSYSSALYGYTF.

V usage is TRBV10-3 and J usage is TRBJ1-1; D is ambiguous. With 0 bases removed from V and 4 bases from J, the gap between germline ends came to 9 bases. Germline CDR1 reads ENHRY; CDR2 reads SYGVKD. CDR3 size: 14 residues. The CDR3: CAISESGRSTEAFF. CDR3 nucleotide sequence: TGTGCCATCAGTGAGTCAGGGAGGAGCACTGAAGCTTTCTTT.

The V call is TRBV18, the J call TRBJ1-1, with D possibly TRBD1 on 5 matching bases. CDR3 length equals 14 residues. The germline V gene encodes CDR1 KGHSH and CDR2 LQKENI. V was cut by 1 base and J by 5 bases, with 11 bases left in between. CDR3 sequence (DNA): TGTGCCAGCTCACCACGGGACTCAGGGACTGAAGCTTTCTTT. Translating gives CASSPRDSGTEAFF.

This chain connects TRBV6-1 to TRBJ2-7, with 7 nucleotides matching TRBD2. The CDR3 spans 17 residues. Unmatched junction bases numbered 12, after V lost 4 bases and J lost 0 bases. The germline V gene encodes CDR1 MNHNS and CDR2 SASEGT. The CDR3 DNA reads as TGTGCCAGCAGTGGAAGGGCGCGGGGCGGGAGCTCCTACGAGCAGTACTTC. The encoded protein is CASSGRARGGSSYEQYF.

This chain uses TRBV10-3 with TRBJ1-4, with D possibly matching TRBD1 (6 bases). The V end lost 4 bases, the J end lost 8 bases, and 20 bases lay between the germline ends. The CDR3 has 16 amino acids. Germline V CDR1 and CDR2: ENHRY, SYGVKD. The CDR3 DNA reads TGTGCCATCAGTGCAGGATCGGGGGCCATGGGCGAAAAACTGTTTTTT. It specifies CAISAGSGAMGEKLFF.

The gene calls are TRBV5-1 and TRBJ2-3; 9 bases match TRBD2. V trimming: 4 bases; J trimming: 5 bases; junction bases outside the gene matches: 14. There are 17 residues in the CDR3. Germline V lookup: CDR1 SGHRS, CDR2 YFSETQ. CDR3 loop: CASSVIAGASRVDTQYF. CDR3 bases: TGCGCCAGCAGCGTGATAGCGGGAGCTTCTCGGGTAGATACGCAGTATTTT.

The J gene is TRBJ1-4, the V gene TRBV5-1, with TRBD1 matching 10 bases. J lost 6 bases, V lost 4 bases, and 3 bases had no gene match. This CDR3 is 14 amino acids long. Looked up from germline, CDR1 is SGHRS and CDR2 is YFSETQ. CDR3 DNA: TGCGCCAGCAGCGGGACAGGGGTAGATGAAAAACTGTTTTTT. Encoded protein: CASSGTGVDEKLFF.

The genes are TRBV7-2 and TRBJ2-1, with TRBD2 matching 13 bases. This CDR3 spans 18 amino acids. Unmatched junction bases numbered 14, after V lost 3 bases and J lost 9 bases. In germline, CDR1 is SGHTA, CDR2 FQGNSA. This CDR3 is CASSLRPGLAGSFGEQFF. Here the CDR3 DNA reads TGTGCCAGCAGCTTGCGACCGGGACTAGCGGGGTCCTTCGGTGAGCAGTTCTTC.

The chain employs TRBV2 and TRBJ1-5; possibly TRBD1 for D (6 bases). Germline values: CDR1 SNHLY, CDR2 FYNNEI. V lost 8 bases and J lost 3, with 14 bases in between. CDR3 length: 14 residues. CDR3 in amino acids: CASHTDRINQPQHF. DNA of the CDR3: TGTGCCAGCCATACCGACAGGATCAATCAGCCCCAGCATTTT.

J is TRBJ2-1 and V is TRBV7-3; 8 nucleotides match TRBD2. Germline assignment: CDR1 SGHTA and CDR2 FQGTGA. The CDR3 totals 15 residues. V lost 2 bases and J lost 3; bases outside the gene matches: 3. In nucleotides, the CDR3 is TGTGCCAGCAGCTTATCAGCGGGAGTCTACAATGAGCAGTTCTTC. This codes for CASSLSAGVYNEQFF. The full variable domain, with the rest looked up from reference TRBV7-3 and TRBJ2-1, is GAGVSQTPSNKVTEKGKYVELRCDPISGHTALYWYRQSLGQGPEFLIYFQGTGAADDSGLPNDRFFAVRPEGSVSTLKIQRTERGDSAVYLCASSLSAGVYNEQFFGPGTRLTVL.

The rearrangement joins TRBV30 to TRBJ1-2; the D is unclear. In germline, CDR1 is GTSNPN, CDR2 SVGIG (reference sequence). The CDR3 sequence is 13 residues long. V gave up 0 bases and J gave up 5 bases, with 10 bases separating them. The CDR3 is CAWSVLFYYGYTF. CDR3 coding DNA: TGTGCCTGGAGTGTACTGTTTTATTATGGCTACACCTTC.

The rearrangement uses TRBV6-5 and TRBJ2-2; a weak D match, TRBD2 (6 bases). The CDR3 contains 14 residues. The germline V gene encodes CDR1 MNHEY and CDR2 SVGAGI. The V gene lost 2 bases and the J gene lost 3 bases, with 7 bases spanning the gap. CDR3 region: CASSYGGYTGELFF. The CDR3 DNA is TGTGCCAGCAGTTACGGGGGGTACACCGGGGAGCTGTTTTTT.

This clone was seen once. The gene calls are TRBV19 and TRBJ2-1; D unclear. Trimming removed 3 bases from V and 6 bases from J, with 3 bases in between. The CDR3 extends over 11 amino acids. Germline CDR1 and CDR2: LNHDA and SQIVND (reference sequence). CDR3 amino acids: CASSILNEQFF. For the CDR3, the DNA is TGTGCCAGTAGTATTCTCAATGAGCAGTTCTTC.

This rearrangement joins TRBV13 to TRBJ2-3; D could derive from TRBD1 or TRBD2 (5 bases each). This CDR3 comprises 15 residues. V lost 2 bases and J 4 bases, leaving 13 bases between the germline ends. Per germline, CDR1 PRHDT and CDR2 FYEKMQ (reference sequence). As DNA, the CDR3 is TGTGCCAGCAGCTTATACGCGCTGGGGGCAGATACGCAGTATTTT. The encoded protein is CASSLYALGADTQYF.

The CDR3 DNA sequence: TGTGCCATAGGCGTCTACAATGAGCAGTTCTTC. This gives the protein CAIGVYNEQFF. The V gene is TRBV6-1, the J gene TRBJ2-1, with D unresolved. V shed 10 bases and J shed 3 bases, with 7 bases lying between them. Germline-derived CDR1 and CDR2 are MNHNS and SASEGT. The CDR3 length is 11 residues.

V gene TRBV5-1 combines with J gene TRBJ2-1, with unresolved D. V lost 5 bases to trimming and J lost 8 bases, with 17 bases between them. Per the germline V gene, CDR1 is SGHRS and CDR2 is YFSETQ. This CDR3 has 14 residues. This chain's CDR3 is CASRLPELGDEQFF. The CDR3 DNA reads TGCGCCAGCAGACTACCAGAGCTCGGCGATGAGCAGTTCTTC.

The chain joins TRBV4-2 to TRBJ2-7, with 8 bases identical to TRBD2. From germline, CDR1 is LGHNA and CDR2 YNFKEQ. The CDR3 runs to 16 residues. V was clipped by 4 bases and J by 7 bases; unmatched bases: 15. The CDR3 nucleotides are TGTGCCAGCAGCCCCGAGAGCATAGCGGGATTATCGGAGCAGTACTTC. It codes for CASSPESIAGLSEQYF.

The CDR3 DNA is TGTGCCAGTAGTATAGATCTCGTGCTCTCCCTGGGGGGCTACACCTTC. Protein product: CASSIDLVLSLGGYTF. The chain couples TRBV19 to TRBJ1-2; D uncertain. The CDR3 loop spans 16 amino acids. The V end was cut by 0 bases, the J end by 8 bases, with 19 bases between. Looked up from germline, CDR1 is LNHDA and CDR2 is SQIVND (reference sequence).

This clone appeared a single time. The V and J genes are TRBV6-1 and TRBJ1-2; the match to TRBD1 covers 7 bases. The CDR3 is made up of 15 amino acids. CDR1 and CDR2 from the germline V gene are MNHNS and SASEGT. Trimming took 6 bases from V and 2 from J; bases not matched to a gene: 9. The DNA of the CDR3 is TGTGCCAGCAGGGATACAGGGGAAGCGAACTATGGCTACACCTTC. Translating it yields CASRDTGEANYGYTF.

In DNA form, the CDR3 reads TGCGCCAGCAGTCAATCGGCAGGGTTAGGGAACGAGCAGTACTTC. Encoded protein: CASSQSAGLGNEQYF. This sequence joins TRBV23-1 and TRBJ2-7; perhaps TRBD1 as D (5 bases). TRBV23-1 qualifies as an ORF whose function is uncertain. V gave up 0 bases and J gave up 5 bases, with 14 bases separating them. CDR3 size: 15 residues.

V usage is TRBV4-2 and J usage is TRBJ2-3; 9 bases fit TRBD2. The J segment lost 5 bases and the V segment lost 0 bases, leaving 6 bases of the junction unmatched. The CDR3 has 16 amino acids. CDR1 is LGHNA, CDR2 YNFKEQ, per germline. This CDR3 reads CASSQERGSGRDTQYF. For the CDR3, the DNA is TGTGCCAGCAGCCAAGAGCGAGGTAGCGGGAGAGATACGCAGTATTTT.